This T cell receptor beta chain was profiled in a study of human T cells and chemical hapten exposure. Study-level background: Donors were sensitized with 2% DPC on the upper inner arm.

This clonotype was observed a handful of times. Time point in this sample: patch test 3, about 24 weeks after DPC sensitization. Treatment noted: therapeutic diphenylcyclopropenone sensitization with weekly scalp DPC. The authors' total RNA extraction used unfractionated whole blood. V gave up 0 bases and J gave up 7 bases, with 13 bases separating them. CDR1 is DFQATT and CDR2 is SNEGSKA in the germline V gene (reference sequence). The CDR3 has 14 residues. From the RACE reads, TCRdb called clonotypes with MiXCR, one entry per CDR3 protein. The sample lists about 160,000 distinct CDR3 sequences; around a quarter were seen once.

This TCR came from a woman aged 18-30 years with alopecia areata. Some clones in this sample may be carry-over from other donors' samples. Here the sequenced sample was whole blood, taken in connection with sensitization to the hapten diphenylcyclopropenone (DPC). V is TRBV20-1 and J is TRBJ2-1, with TRBD2 as a possible D gene (5 bases). As DNA, the CDR3 is TGCAGTGCTAGAGATCTGCGGGCATTAAATGAGCAGTTCTTC. This sequence encodes CSARDLRALNEQFF.